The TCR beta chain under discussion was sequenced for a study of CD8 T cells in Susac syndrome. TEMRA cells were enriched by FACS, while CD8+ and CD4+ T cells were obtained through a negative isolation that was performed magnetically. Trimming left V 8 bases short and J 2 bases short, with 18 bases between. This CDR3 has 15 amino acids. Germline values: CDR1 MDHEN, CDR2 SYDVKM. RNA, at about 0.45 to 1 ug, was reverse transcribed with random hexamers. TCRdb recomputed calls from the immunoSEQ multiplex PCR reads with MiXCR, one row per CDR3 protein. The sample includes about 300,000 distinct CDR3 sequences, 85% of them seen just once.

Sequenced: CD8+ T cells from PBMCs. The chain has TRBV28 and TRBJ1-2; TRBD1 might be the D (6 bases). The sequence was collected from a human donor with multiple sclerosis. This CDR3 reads CASALAGGTNYGYTF. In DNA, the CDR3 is TGTGCCAGCGCCTTAGCTGGAGGGACAAACTATGGCTACACCTTC.